What follows are 9 T cell receptor beta chains derived from one specimen sequenced in a study of OX40 agonist ivuxolimab in advanced cancers. Measured with immunoSEQ multiplex PCR; TCRdb has only the in-frame clones, and not every one. The sample consists of about 50,000 clones, roughly 90% of them appearing once. The sequencing here drew on CD4+ or CD8+ T cells sorted from blood, taken in a trial of the OX40 agonist ivuxolimab. The receptor source for this set is an adult with an advanced solid tumor such as melanoma, head and neck, liver or kidney cancer.

This clone was counted a few times. The chain uses TRBV6-1 and TRBJ2-1, with 14 bases identical to TRBD2. V shed 8 bases and J 12 bases; nucleotides not matched to a gene: 6. CDR1 and CDR2 from the germline V gene are MNHNS and SASEGT. The CDR3 totals 13 residues. CDR3 amino acids: CASGLAGGRGQFF. In DNA, the CDR3 is TGTGCCAGCGGACTAGCGGGAGGCCGGGGGCAGTTCTTC.

The chain is built from TRBV13 and TRBJ2-2; 14 positions match TRBD2. The CDR3 is made up of 18 amino acids. V lost 4 bases and J lost 5; bases outside the gene matches: 9. Germline V lookup: CDR1 PRHDT, CDR2 FYEKMQ (reference sequence). DNA of the CDR3: TGTGCCAGCAGCTCGACTAGCGGGAGGGCCCGGGCGACCGGGGAGCTGTTTTTT. It specifies CASSSTSGRARATGELFF.

This rearrangement joins TRBV28 to TRBJ1-2; tentative D call: TRBD1 (6 bases). This CDR3 contains 12 residues. V was trimmed by 6 bases and J by 5 bases, leaving 10 bases between them. Germline loops: CDR1 MDHEN, CDR2 SYDVKM. For the CDR3, the DNA is TGTGCCAGCAGCCCGGACAGTTATGGCTACACCTTC. Protein sequence: CASSPDSYGYTF.

The V call is TRBV7-9, the J call TRBJ1-5; D is possibly TRBD1 (5 bases). The germline V and J ends were trimmed by 3 bases and 5 bases, with 8 bases remaining between them. Germline V gene sequence: CDR1 SEHNR, CDR2 FQNEAQ (reference sequence). This CDR3 is built from 13 residues. The CDR3 region has the DNA TGTGCCAGCAGCTTTGAAGGGGATCAGCCCCAGCATTTT. Translation: CASSFEGDQPQHF. Full variable domain (remainder filled in from reference TRBV7-9 and TRBJ1-5): DTGVSQNPRHKITKRGQNVTFRCDPISEHNRLYWYRQTLGQGPEFLTYFQNEAQLEKSRLLSDRFSAERPKGSFSTLEIQRTEQGDSAMYLCASSFEGDQPQHFGDGTRLSIL.

This rearrangement joins TRBV28 to TRBJ1-6; possibly TRBD1 for D (5 bases). CDR1 MDHEN and CDR2 SYDVKM come from the germline V gene. CDR3 length: 14 amino acids. V shed 6 bases and J shed 7 bases, with 13 bases lying between them. The CDR3, as DNA: TGTGCCAGCAGCTCAGGGTTTCGGAATTCACCCCTCCACTTT. It encodes CASSSGFRNSPLHF.

This clone was seen only once. V is TRBV5-1 and J is TRBJ1-2, with 11 bases identical to TRBD1. CDR1 and CDR2 (germline): SGHRS, YFSETQ. This CDR3 has 20 amino acids. J lost 1 base, V lost 3 bases, and 17 bases had no gene match. The CDR3 nucleotides are TGCGCCAGCAGCTCTGGGACAGGGGGACTGCGCCTAGACCTTAACTATGGCTACACCTTC. It encodes CASSSGTGGLRLDLNYGYTF.

This clone was counted between two and nine times. The CDR3 sequence is CATSRPGQETQYF. CDR3 sequence (DNA): TGTGCCACCAGCAGACCGGGACAAGAGACCCAGTACTTC. V usage is TRBV15 and J usage is TRBJ2-5; D is possibly TRBD2 (5 bases). V was shortened by 2 bases and J by 2 bases, with 6 bases between the two germline ends. Germline V lookup: CDR1 LNHNV, CDR2 YYDKDF (reference sequence). The CDR3 has 13 amino acids.

The chain carries TRBV5-1 and TRBJ1-6, with 9 bases that match TRBD1. Trimming cost V 6 bases and J 6 bases; bases outside gene matches: 7. In germline, CDR1 is SGHRS, CDR2 YFSETQ. This CDR3 has 15 residues. The CDR3 loop is CASTWTGARNSPLHF. Here the CDR3 DNA reads TGCGCCAGCACCTGGACAGGGGCTCGTAATTCACCCCTCCACTTT.

The V call is TRBV18, the J call TRBJ2-7; perhaps TRBD1 as D (5 bases). V lost 3 bases to trimming and J lost 3 bases, with 12 bases between them. The CDR3 is made up of 14 amino acids. CDR1 KGHSH and CDR2 LQKENI come from the germline V gene. The DNA of the CDR3 is TGTGCCAGCTCACCGCGGCAGACAGTCTACGAGCAGTACTTC. Translation: CASSPRQTVYEQYF. Full variable domain (rest looked up from reference TRBV18 and TRBJ2-7): NAGVMQNPRHLVRRRGQEARLRCSPMKGHSHVYWYRQLPEEGLKFMVYLQKENIIDESGMPKERFSAEFPKEGPSILRIQQVVRGDSAAYFCASSPRQTVYEQYFGPGTRLTVT.